These 20 T cell receptor beta chains share one sample of origin, sequenced in a study of T cell changes during pregnancy in multiple sclerosis. Profiling relied on immunoSEQ multiplex PCR, and the TCRdb table lists in-frame clones only, not all of them. Among approximately 100,000 clones listed, roughly 93% were seen once. The starting material was peripheral blood, obtained before pregnancy. These TCRs come from a female donor with multiple sclerosis, enrolled in a pregnancy study.

The chain is built from TRBV5-5 and TRBJ2-1; 9 bases match TRBD2. The CDR3 has 17 amino acids. Losses at the gene ends were 1 base for V and 4 bases for J; bases not matched to a gene: 9. Germline CDR1 SGHKS, CDR2 YYEKEE (reference sequence). For the CDR3, the DNA is TGTGCCAGCAGCTTGTTTGTAGCGGGAGTTCGGTACAATGAGCAGTTCTTC. Amino acid sequence: CASSLFVAGVRYNEQFF.

V usage is TRBV9 and J usage is TRBJ2-4, with a tentative D call TRBD1 (5 bases). Germline V lookup: CDR1 SGDLS, CDR2 YYNGEE. There are 17 residues in the CDR3. The germline V and J ends were trimmed by 4 bases and 2 bases, with 19 bases remaining between them. CDR3 in DNA: TGTGCCAGCAGCCCTAGTTCAGGGTCGCGGTCCAAAAACATTCAGTACTTC. The encoded protein is CASSPSSGSRSKNIQYF.

Only one count was recorded for this clone. CDR3 DNA sequence: TGTGCCAGCAGTGTTACAGGGGATCAGCCCCAGCATTTT. This encodes CASSVTGDQPQHF. V and J are TRBV6-1 and TRBJ1-5; 7 bases map to TRBD1. The CDR3 length is 13 residues. Germline values: CDR1 MNHNS, CDR2 SASEGT. The trim removed 4 bases at V and 5 bases at J, leaving 2 bases unmatched.

This clone was seen only once. This sequence joins TRBV2 and TRBJ1-5, with D hard to call. The germline V and J ends were trimmed by 0 bases and 5 bases, with 8 bases remaining between them. Germline loops: CDR1 SNHLY, CDR2 FYNNEI. The CDR3 length is 14 residues. The CDR3 protein is CASSEAKRDQPQHF. DNA for the CDR3: TGTGCCAGCAGTGAAGCGAAAAGAGATCAGCCCCAGCATTTT.

The chain combines TRBV25-1 with TRBJ2-2, with D possibly TRBD2 on 5 matching bases. V lost 6 bases, J lost 1 base, and 9 bases lay in between. The CDR3 totals 14 residues. Germline V gene data show CDR1 as MGHDK and CDR2 as SYGVNS. CDR3 amino acids: CASRQRGNTGELFF. The CDR3 DNA reads as TGTGCCAGCAGACAACGGGGGAACACCGGGGAGCTGTTTTTT.

This sequence joins TRBV5-4 and TRBJ2-3; no reliable D call. V lost 0 bases and J lost 8, with 7 bases in between. CDR3 length equals 12 residues. In germline, CDR1 is SGHNT, CDR2 YYREEE (reference sequence). The CDR3 region has the DNA TGTGCCAGCAGCTTGGGCCCGGGTACGCAGTATTTT. Translated: CASSLGPGTQYF.

The chain joins TRBV28 to TRBJ2-7; no reliable D call. CDR1 and CDR2 from the germline V gene are MDHEN and SYDVKM. Trimming stripped 10 bases from V and 0 bases from J, with 10 bases between. The length of the CDR3 is 12 residues. The chain's CDR3 is CATTTSSYEQYF. The CDR3 region has the DNA TGTGCCACCACAACCTCCTCCTACGAGCAGTACTTC.

The V call is TRBV4-1, the J call TRBJ1-2, with TRBD1 identical over 8 bases. This CDR3 is 15 amino acids long. V lost 0 bases and J lost 8; bases outside the gene matches: 8. Germline assignment: CDR1 MGHRA and CDR2 YSYEKL. The CDR3 nucleotides are TGCGCCAGCAGCCAAGATGACCGGACAGGGCAGGGCTACACCTTC. Its translation is CASSQDDRTGQGYTF.

This clone was seen only once. The chain recombines TRBV27 with TRBJ2-7; 8 nucleotides match TRBD2. Per the germline V gene, CDR1 is MNHEY and CDR2 is SMNVEV (reference sequence). The V gene end was trimmed by 10 bases and the J gene end by 2 bases; junction bases not matched to a gene: 16. The CDR3 length is 16 residues. The CDR3 nucleotides read TGTGCCACCCCCGGGGGGGCGGGAGTGTACACCTACGAGCAGTACTTC. Translation gives CATPGGAGVYTYEQYF.

The chain combines TRBV5-1 with TRBJ2-7; 7 bases match TRBD1. The trim removed 0 bases at V and 7 bases at J, leaving 7 bases unmatched. Germline V gene data show CDR1 as SGHRS and CDR2 as YFSETQ. The CDR3 runs 14 residues. CDR3 coding DNA: TGCGCCAGCAGCTTGGTCCCCGACAGGGTTGAGCAGTACTTC. Translation: CASSLVPDRVEQYF.

The chain couples TRBV19 to TRBJ2-7, with 8 bases that match TRBD1. This CDR3 region has 15 residues. Germline CDR1 is LNHDA and CDR2 is SQIVND (reference sequence). V was clipped by 6 bases and J by 4 bases; unmatched bases: 11. This CDR3 reads CASSLTGTGNYEQYF. CDR3 DNA: TGTGCCAGTAGCTTAACCGGGACAGGAAATTACGAGCAGTACTTC.

The chain uses TRBV29-1 and TRBJ2-2; no definite D call. Germline CDR1 is SQVTM and CDR2 is ANQGSEA. The CDR3 runs 13 residues. Trimming cost V 5 bases and J 3 bases, with 10 bases left between them. CDR3 DNA: TGCAGCGTTCCCATCCCATACACCGGGGAGCTGTTTTTT. Amino acid sequence: CSVPIPYTGELFF.

V gene TRBV19 combines with J gene TRBJ1-2, with 9 bases fitting TRBD1. The CDR3 has 15 amino acids. The germline V gene has CDR1 LNHDA and CDR2 SQIVND (reference sequence). With V trimmed by 4 bases and J by 5 bases, 8 bases remained unmatched. CDR3 DNA: TGTGCCAGTAGTAAAGACACCGGGACAGGGTATGGCTACACCTTC. This encodes CASSKDTGTGYGYTF.

The rearrangement joins TRBV6-5 to TRBJ2-7; 10 positions agree with TRBD1. Germline values: CDR1 MNHEY, CDR2 SVGAGI. The CDR3 is made up of 14 amino acids. J lost 0 bases, V lost 8 bases, and 4 bases had no gene match. CDR3 nucleotides: TGTGCCAGCTTGAGGACAGGGGGCTCCTACGAGCAGTACTTC. Encoded protein: CASLRTGGSYEQYF.

This clone occurred once. V usage is TRBV9 and J usage is TRBJ2-7, with D perhaps matching TRBD2 (6 bases). This CDR3 has 15 amino acids. Per the germline V gene, CDR1 is SGDLS and CDR2 is YYNGEE. V was clipped by 4 bases and J by 2 bases, with 16 bases between them. The CDR3: CASSPGGEPTYEQYF. CDR3 nucleotides: TGTGCCAGCAGCCCCGGAGGGGAGCCGACCTACGAGCAGTACTTC. The full variable domain, with the rest looked up from reference TRBV9 and TRBJ2-7, is DSGVTQTPKHLITATGQRVTLRCSPRSGDLSVYWYQQSLDQGLQFLIQYYNGEERAKGNILERFSAQQFPDLHSELNLSSLELGDSALYFCASSPGGEPTYEQYFGPGTRLTVT.

In its sample, this clone was seen a few times. CDR3 in amino acids: CATYRGGNTEAFF. The CDR3 DNA reads as TGTGCCACGTACAGGGGCGGGAACACTGAAGCTTTCTTT. This chain uses TRBV10-3 with TRBJ1-1; 7 bases map to TRBD1. Germline CDR1 is ENHRY and CDR2 is SYGVKD. The CDR3 totals 13 residues. After removal of 10 bases from V and 1 base from J, the junction contained 6 bases not matched to a gene.

The V gene is TRBV29-1, the J gene TRBJ2-7; a possible D gene is TRBD1 (6 bases). The CDR3 covers 13 residues. Germline V gene sequence: CDR1 SQVTM, CDR2 ANQGSEA. Trimming stripped 4 bases from V and 4 bases from J, with 14 bases between. This CDR3 reads CSVVLGDKYEQYF. The CDR3 region has the DNA TGCAGCGTTGTATTAGGGGACAAATACGAGCAGTACTTC.

The chain employs TRBV30 and TRBJ2-1, with 7 bases fitting TRBD2. CDR1 is GTSNPN, CDR2 SVGIG, per germline (reference sequence). This CDR3 comprises 14 residues. The V gene end was trimmed by 4 bases and the J gene end by 3 bases; junction bases not matched to a gene: 6. The DNA for the CDR3 is TGTGCCTGGAAAGTGGCTAGCGGCTACAATGAGCAGTTCTTC. Protein product: CAWKVASGYNEQFF.

This rearrangement joins TRBV14 to TRBJ2-1; 14 bases agree with TRBD2. Per germline, CDR1 SGHDN and CDR2 FVKESK. V was pared by 4 bases and J by 2 bases, with 7 bases of the junction left unmatched. The CDR3 is made up of 18 amino acids. CDR3 residues: CASSPGTSGSRPYNEQFF. The CDR3 bases are TGTGCCAGCAGCCCCGGGACTAGCGGGAGTCGGCCCTACAATGAGCAGTTCTTC.

This clone was seen a handful of times. The J gene is TRBJ2-7, the V gene TRBV28; D is possibly TRBD1 (5 bases). The CDR3 has 13 residues. Germline V lookup: CDR1 MDHEN, CDR2 SYDVKM. V shed 5 bases and J shed 4 bases, with 12 bases lying between them. The CDR3 DNA reads TGTGCCAGCAGTACCCAGACAGTTTACGAGCAGTACTTC. Protein: CASSTQTVYEQYF. Filled out from reference TRBV28 and TRBJ2-7, the complete variable domain reads DVKVTQSSRYLVKRTGEKVFLECVQDMDHENMFWYRQDPGLGLRLIYFSYDVKMKEKGDIPEGYSVSREKKERFSLILESASTNQTSMYLCASSTQTVYEQYFGPGTRLTVT.